The source of this T cell receptor (beta chain) is a study of blood T cell repertoires in COVID-19. The method was immunoSEQ multiplex PCR; TCRdb's version includes in-frame clones alone and lacks a portion of them. This sample has 360,000 or so clones, with around 90% found just once. CDR3 length: 14 amino acids. Trimming removed 0 bases from V and 0 bases from J, with 6 bases in between. The V gene's germline CDR1 is SGHRS and CDR2 YFSETQ. This TCR was recovered from a man aged 18 to 29 with active or convalescent COVID-19. Sequencing was done on a sample of peripheral blood. The chain has TRBV5-1 and TRBJ1-2; the D gene is possibly TRBD1 (5 bases). This CDR3 reads CASSLAQANYGYTF. The DNA for the CDR3 is TGCGCCAGCAGCTTGGCACAGGCTAACTATGGCTACACCTTC.